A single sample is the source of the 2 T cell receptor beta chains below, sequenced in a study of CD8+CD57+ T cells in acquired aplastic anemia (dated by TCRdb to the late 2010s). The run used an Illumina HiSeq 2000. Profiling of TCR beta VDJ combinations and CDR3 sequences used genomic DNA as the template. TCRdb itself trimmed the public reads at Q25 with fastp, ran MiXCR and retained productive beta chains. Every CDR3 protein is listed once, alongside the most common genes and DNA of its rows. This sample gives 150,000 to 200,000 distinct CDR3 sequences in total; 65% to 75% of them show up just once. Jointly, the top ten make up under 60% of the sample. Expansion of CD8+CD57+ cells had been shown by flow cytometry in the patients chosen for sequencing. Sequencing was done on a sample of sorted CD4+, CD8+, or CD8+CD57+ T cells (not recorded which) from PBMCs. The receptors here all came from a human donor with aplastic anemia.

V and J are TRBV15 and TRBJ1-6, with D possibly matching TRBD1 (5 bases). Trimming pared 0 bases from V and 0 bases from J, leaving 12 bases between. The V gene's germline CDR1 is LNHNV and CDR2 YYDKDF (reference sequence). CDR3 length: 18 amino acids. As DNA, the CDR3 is TGTGCCACCAGCAGAGATGGGAGGACAAGCTCCTATAATTCACCCCTCCACTTT. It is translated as CATSRDGRTSSYNSPLHF.

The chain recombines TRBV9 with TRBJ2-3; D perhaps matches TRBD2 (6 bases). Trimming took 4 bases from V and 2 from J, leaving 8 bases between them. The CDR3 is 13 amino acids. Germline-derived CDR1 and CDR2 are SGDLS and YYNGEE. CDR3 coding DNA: TGTGCCAGCAGCCCGGGGGACACAGATACGCAGTATTTT. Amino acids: CASSPGDTDTQYF.